One sample yielded the 13 T cell receptor beta chains listed below, sequenced in a study of T cell clones after liver transplantation. Method: immunoSEQ multiplex PCR; TCRdb's copy keeps in-frame clones and lacks some. This sample has about 120,000 clones, with 90% found just once. The input for sequencing was CD4+ T cells from blood, taken 12 months after liver transplant. These receptors came from a human patient who received a liver transplant. These T cells may partly come from the graft donor.

This clone was recorded once. The rearrangement uses TRBV6-5 and TRBJ2-2; 7 bases fit TRBD2. J lost 6 bases, V lost 6 bases, and 10 bases had no gene match. Germline V gene sequence: CDR1 MNHEY, CDR2 SVGAGI. CDR3 size: 15 residues. The DNA of the CDR3 is TGTGCCAGCAGGTCCGTTGGCGGGAGATCCGGGGAGCTGTTTTTT. This gives the protein CASRSVGGRSGELFF.

The CDR3 loop is CASSLGPGNTEAFF. In DNA, the CDR3 is TGCGCCAGCAGCTTGGGTCCGGGCAACACTGAAGCTTTCTTT. This chain connects TRBV5-1 to TRBJ1-1, with D unresolved. The germline CDR1 and CDR2 sequences are SGHRS and YFSETQ. The CDR3 spans 14 residues. Trimming took 0 bases from V and 2 from J, leaving 8 bases between them.

The rearrangement uses TRBV29-1 and TRBJ1-1; D possibly corresponds to TRBD1 (6 bases). The germline V gene has CDR1 SQVTM and CDR2 ANQGSEA. Trimming took 0 bases from V and 6 from J, leaving 32 bases between them. This CDR3 is built from 20 residues. This chain's CDR3 is CSVEDGALGVWMRGGSEAFF. In DNA, the CDR3 is TGCAGCGTTGAAGATGGGGCCCTTGGGGTTTGGATGCGAGGGGGATCTGAAGCTTTCTTT.

This rearrangement joins TRBV5-6 to TRBJ1-2, with unresolved D. This CDR3 has 13 amino acids. V was clipped by 0 bases and J by 1 base, with 4 bases between them. Germline-derived CDR1 and CDR2 are SGHDT and YYEEEE. The CDR3 region has the DNA TGTGCCAGCAGCTTGGCATATAACTATGGCTACACCTTC. This sequence encodes CASSLAYNYGYTF.

This clone was recorded only once. The V and J genes are TRBV15 and TRBJ2-2; D call uncertain. Trimming left V 1 base short and J 8 bases short, with 2 bases between. The V gene's germline CDR1 is LNHNV and CDR2 YYDKDF (reference sequence). The CDR3 covers 11 residues. CDR3 sequence (DNA): TGTGCCACCAGCAGAGGGGGGGAGCTGTTTTTT. Its translation is CATSRGGELFF.

V usage is TRBV11-2 and J usage is TRBJ2-7, with TRBD1 matching over 10 bases. Losses at the gene ends were 1 base for V and 6 bases for J; bases not matched to a gene: 6. This CDR3 is built from 15 residues. CDR1 is SGHAT and CDR2 is FQNNGV in the germline V gene. DNA for the CDR3: TGTGCCAGCAGCTTAGTCCCGGACAGGGGGTTCGAGCAGTACTTC. Protein sequence: CASSLVPDRGFEQYF.

The chain uses TRBV6-6 and TRBJ2-7; a weak D match, TRBD2 (5 bases). The CDR3 runs to 14 residues. Germline V gene data show CDR1 as MNHNY and CDR2 as SVGAGI (reference sequence). Trimming removed 7 bases from V and 6 bases from J, with 19 bases in between. The DNA for the CDR3 is TGTGCCAGCACCTACCTGGCAGGAGGAGGCGAGCAGTACTTC. Protein product: CASTYLAGGGEQYF.

The rearrangement links TRBV25-1 to TRBJ1-1; possible D gene TRBD1, 6 bases. The V end was cut by 3 bases, the J end by 3 bases, with 14 bases between. The CDR3 loop spans 15 amino acids. The germline CDR1 and CDR2 sequences are MGHDK and SYGVNS. CDR3 nucleotides: TGTGCCAGCAGTGATTCCAGGGGAGGGCACACTGAAGCTTTCTTT. Its translation: CASSDSRGGHTEAFF.

V is TRBV27 and J is TRBJ1-5, with 9 bases aligning to TRBD1. Per germline, CDR1 MNHEY and CDR2 SMNVEV (reference sequence). CDR3 size: 16 residues. With V trimmed by 5 bases and J by 2 bases, 7 bases remained unmatched. The CDR3: CASSPHTGGGNQPQHF. The CDR3 DNA reads TGTGCCAGCAGTCCGCATACAGGGGGCGGCAATCAGCCCCAGCATTTT.

The CDR3 spells CASTFRVGRRSYEQYF. CDR3 DNA: TGTGCCAGCACCTTCAGGGTAGGGCGCCGTTCCTACGAGCAGTACTTC. The gene calls are TRBV2 and TRBJ2-7; a possible D gene is TRBD1 (5 bases). This CDR3 has 16 amino acids. The germline CDR1 and CDR2 sequences are SNHLY and FYNNEI. V lost 7 bases, J lost 1 base, and 20 bases lay in between.

This chain connects TRBV5-1 to TRBJ1-1; a weak D match, TRBD1 (5 bases). V lost 5 bases to trimming and J lost 1 base, with 12 bases between them. This CDR3 has 14 amino acids. Germline CDR1 reads SGHRS; CDR2 reads YFSETQ. CDR3 in DNA: TGCGCCAGCAGAGTCAGGGACGGGAACACTGAAGCTTTCTTT. This translates into CASRVRDGNTEAFF.

The V and J genes are TRBV9 and TRBJ2-1; D is ambiguous. CDR3 length equals 15 residues. The germline V and J ends were trimmed by 0 bases and 6 bases, with 13 bases remaining between them. Per germline, CDR1 SGDLS and CDR2 YYNGEE. The CDR3 bases are TGTGCCAGCAGCGTAGAGGGTGGGTTGGGCAATGAGCAGTTCTTC. This encodes CASSVEGGLGNEQFF.

This clone was seen more than once but under ten times. V and J are TRBV18 and TRBJ2-5; D possibly corresponds to TRBD2 (6 bases). The CDR3 is 15 residues long. Germline lookup yields CDR1 KGHSH and CDR2 LQKENI. Trimming stripped 3 bases from V and 5 bases from J, with 16 bases between. The CDR3 region has the DNA TGTGCCAGCTCACCCCTCCAGGCGGCGGGGGAGACCCAGTACTTC. Amino acid sequence: CASSPLQAAGETQYF.